This TCR beta chain originates from a study of shared clonotypes between healthy human individuals. This clone is a singleton in its sample. Method: immunoSEQ multiplex PCR; TCRdb's copy keeps in-frame clones and lacks some. The table shows about 590,000 clones, with roughly 96% occurring only once. Germline lookup yields CDR1 SGHKS and CDR2 YYEKEE (reference sequence). The CDR3 loop spans 15 amino acids. The V gene end was trimmed by 4 bases and the J gene end by 9 bases; junction bases not matched to a gene: 13. The naive CD8 fraction comprised CD45RO-negative cells positively selected for CCR7 and excluded terminally differentiated effector memory CD45RA+ cells.

Sequenced: naive CD8+ T cells sorted from blood. The chain joins TRBV5-5 to TRBJ1-5; 7 bases agree with TRBD1. The receptor comes from a woman in her 30s in good health. The CDR3 DNA is TGTGCCAGCAGCCCTCACAGGGGTACTCCGAGGCCCCAGCATTTT. Protein sequence: CASSPHRGTPRPQHF. The variable domain in full, with the rest retrieved from reference TRBV5-5 and TRBJ1-5, is DAGVTQSPTHLIKTRGQQVTLRCSPISGHKSVSWYQQVLGQGPQFIFQYYEKEERGRGNFPDRFSARQFPNYSSELNVNALLLGDSALYLCASSPHRGTPRPQHFGDGTRLSIL.